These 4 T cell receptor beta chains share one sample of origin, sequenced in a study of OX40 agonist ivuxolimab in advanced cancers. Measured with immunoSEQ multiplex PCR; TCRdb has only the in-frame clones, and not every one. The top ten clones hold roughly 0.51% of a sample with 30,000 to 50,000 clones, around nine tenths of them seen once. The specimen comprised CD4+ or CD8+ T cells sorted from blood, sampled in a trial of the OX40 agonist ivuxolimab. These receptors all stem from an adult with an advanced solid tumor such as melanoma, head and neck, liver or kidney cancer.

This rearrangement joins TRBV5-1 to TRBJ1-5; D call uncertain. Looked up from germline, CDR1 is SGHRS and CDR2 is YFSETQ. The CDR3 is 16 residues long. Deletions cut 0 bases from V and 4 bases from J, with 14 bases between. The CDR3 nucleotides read TGCGCCAGCAGCTTGGTACCCGGAGGTCTAAATCAGCCCCAGCATTTT. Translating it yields CASSLVPGGLNQPQHF.

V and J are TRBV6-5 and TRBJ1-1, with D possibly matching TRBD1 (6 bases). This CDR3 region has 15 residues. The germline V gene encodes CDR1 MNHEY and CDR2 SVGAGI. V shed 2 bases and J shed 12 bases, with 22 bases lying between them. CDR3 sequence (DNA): TGTGCCAGCAGTTACGGGCAGGGGAGGGTCGGCTCCACTTTCTTT. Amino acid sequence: CASSYGQGRVGSTFF.

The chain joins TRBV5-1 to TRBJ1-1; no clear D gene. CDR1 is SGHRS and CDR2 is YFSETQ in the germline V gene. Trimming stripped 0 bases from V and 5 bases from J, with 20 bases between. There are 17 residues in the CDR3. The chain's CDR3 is CASSLESRPGKWTEAFF. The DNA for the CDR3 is TGCGCCAGCAGCTTGGAATCCAGGCCCGGGAAATGGACTGAAGCTTTCTTT.

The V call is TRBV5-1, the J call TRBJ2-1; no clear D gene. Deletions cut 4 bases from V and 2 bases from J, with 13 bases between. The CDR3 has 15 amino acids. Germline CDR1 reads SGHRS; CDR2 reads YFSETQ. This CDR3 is CASSTASTAYNEQFF. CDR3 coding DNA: TGCGCCAGCAGCACCGCTAGTACCGCCTACAATGAGCAGTTCTTC.